Given below is one T cell receptor (beta chain) in context. The sample is drawn from a study of technical replicates of blood from several donors. Sequenced by immunoSEQ multiplex PCR; TCRdb stores in-frame clones only, minus some. The sample gives tens of thousands of clones, about 95% of which show up once; over 0.2% is in the top ten. The V and J ends lost 5 bases and 3 bases, in that order; junction bases with no gene match: 12. CDR3 size: 16 residues. Looked up from germline, CDR1 is SGHVS and CDR2 is FNYEAQ. The chain employs TRBV7-6 and TRBJ1-1; TRBD1 matches 7 bases. The sample taken for sequencing was T cells isolated from PBMCs. The sequence was collected from a human donor in good health. The CDR3 DNA reads as TGTGCCAGCAGCGTTGATGACAGGGTTGGGTACACTGAAGCTTTCTTT. Translated: CASSVDDRVGYTEAFF.